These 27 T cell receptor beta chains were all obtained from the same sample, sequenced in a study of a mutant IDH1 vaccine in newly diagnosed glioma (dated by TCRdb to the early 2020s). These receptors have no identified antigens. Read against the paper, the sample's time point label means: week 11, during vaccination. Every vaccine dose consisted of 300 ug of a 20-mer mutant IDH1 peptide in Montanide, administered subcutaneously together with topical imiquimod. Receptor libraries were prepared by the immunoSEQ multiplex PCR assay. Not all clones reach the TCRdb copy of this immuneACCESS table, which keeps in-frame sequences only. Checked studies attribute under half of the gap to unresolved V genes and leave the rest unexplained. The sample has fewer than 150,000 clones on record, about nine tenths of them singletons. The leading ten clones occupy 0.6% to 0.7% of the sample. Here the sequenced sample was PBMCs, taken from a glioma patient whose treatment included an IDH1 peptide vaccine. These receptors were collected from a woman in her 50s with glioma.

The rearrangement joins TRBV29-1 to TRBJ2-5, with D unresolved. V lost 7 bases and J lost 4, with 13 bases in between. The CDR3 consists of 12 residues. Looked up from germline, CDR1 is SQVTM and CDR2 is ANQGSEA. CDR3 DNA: TGCAGCGGCCATGACCCGGCAGAGACCCAGTACTTC. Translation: CSGHDPAETQYF.

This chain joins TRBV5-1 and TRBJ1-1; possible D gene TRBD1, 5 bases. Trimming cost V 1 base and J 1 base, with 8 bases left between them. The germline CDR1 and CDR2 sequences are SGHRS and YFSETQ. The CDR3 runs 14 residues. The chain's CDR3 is CASSLITGNTEAFF. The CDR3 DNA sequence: TGCGCCAGCAGCTTGATCACAGGGAACACTGAAGCTTTCTTT.

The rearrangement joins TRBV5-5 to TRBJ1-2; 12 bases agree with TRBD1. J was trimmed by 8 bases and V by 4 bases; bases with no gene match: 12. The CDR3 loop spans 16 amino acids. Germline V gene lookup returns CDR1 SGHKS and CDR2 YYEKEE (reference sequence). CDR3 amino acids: CASSPGQGARVGGYTF. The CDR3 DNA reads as TGTGCCAGCAGCCCGGGACAGGGGGCGCGGGTAGGGGGCTACACCTTC.

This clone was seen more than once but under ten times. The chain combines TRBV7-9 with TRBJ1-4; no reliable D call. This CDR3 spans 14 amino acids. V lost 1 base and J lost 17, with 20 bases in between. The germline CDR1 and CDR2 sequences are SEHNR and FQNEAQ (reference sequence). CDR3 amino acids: CASSLGGRTLEFFF. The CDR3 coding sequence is TGTGCCAGCAGCTTAGGAGGTCGAACCCTCGAATTTTTTTTT.

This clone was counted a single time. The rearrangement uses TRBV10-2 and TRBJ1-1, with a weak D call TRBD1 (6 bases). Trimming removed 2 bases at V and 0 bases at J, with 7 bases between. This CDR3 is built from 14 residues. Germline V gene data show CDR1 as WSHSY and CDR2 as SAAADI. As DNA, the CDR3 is TGCGCCAGCAGTGAGCAGGGGATGAACACTGAAGCTTTCTTT. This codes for CASSEQGMNTEAFF.

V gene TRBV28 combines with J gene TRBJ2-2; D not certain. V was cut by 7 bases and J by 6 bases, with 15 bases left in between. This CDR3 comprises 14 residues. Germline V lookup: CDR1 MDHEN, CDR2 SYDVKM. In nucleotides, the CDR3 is TGTGCCAGCACCTCAACTGGGCTAGCCGGGGAGCTGTTTTTT. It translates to CASTSTGLAGELFF.

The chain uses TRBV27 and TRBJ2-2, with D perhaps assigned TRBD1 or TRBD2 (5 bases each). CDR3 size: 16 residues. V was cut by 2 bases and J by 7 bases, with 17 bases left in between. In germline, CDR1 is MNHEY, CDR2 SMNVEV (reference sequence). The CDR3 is CASSLMGEMLGGELFF. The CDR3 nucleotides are TGTGCCAGCAGTTTAATGGGGGAGATGTTGGGCGGGGAGCTGTTTTTT.

CDR3 coding DNA: TGTGCCAGCAGCCGTGGTTCTGGGGAGCAGTACTTC. It yields the protein CASSRGSGEQYF. V is TRBV28 and J is TRBJ2-7; D gene unclear. With 6 bases removed from V and 7 bases from J, the gap between germline ends came to 13 bases. Germline CDR1 is MDHEN and CDR2 is SYDVKM. The CDR3 contains 12 residues.

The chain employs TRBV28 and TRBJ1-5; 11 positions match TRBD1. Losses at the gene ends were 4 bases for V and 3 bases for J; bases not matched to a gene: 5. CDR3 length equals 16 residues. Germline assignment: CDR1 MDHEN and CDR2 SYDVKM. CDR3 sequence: CASSSWTGGINQPQHF. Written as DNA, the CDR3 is TGTGCCAGCAGTTCCTGGACAGGGGGCATCAATCAGCCCCAGCATTTT.

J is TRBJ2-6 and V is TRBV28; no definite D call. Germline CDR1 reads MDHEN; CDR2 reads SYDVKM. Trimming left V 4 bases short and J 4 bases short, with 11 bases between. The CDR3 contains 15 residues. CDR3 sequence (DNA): TGTGCCAGCAGTTCCAACTTGGCGGGGGCCAACGTCCTGACTTTC. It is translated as CASSSNLAGANVLTF.

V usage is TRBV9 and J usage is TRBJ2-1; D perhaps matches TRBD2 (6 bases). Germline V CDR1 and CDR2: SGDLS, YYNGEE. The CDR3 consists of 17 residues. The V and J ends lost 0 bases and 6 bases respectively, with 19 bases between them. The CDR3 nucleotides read TGTGCCAGCAGCGTAGTCCCGGGAGCCTCCCCGTTCAATGAGCAGTTCTTC. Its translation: CASSVVPGASPFNEQFF. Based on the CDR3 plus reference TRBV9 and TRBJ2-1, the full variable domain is DSGVTQTPKHLITATGQRVTLRCSPRSGDLSVYWYQQSLDQGLQFLIQYYNGEERAKGNILERFSAQQFPDLHSELNLSSLELGDSALYFCASSVVPGASPFNEQFFGPGTRLTVL.

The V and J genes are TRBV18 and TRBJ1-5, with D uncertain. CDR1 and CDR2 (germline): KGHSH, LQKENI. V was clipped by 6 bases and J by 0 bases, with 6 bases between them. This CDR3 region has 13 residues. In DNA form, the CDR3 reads TGTGCCAGCTCGGGGAGTAGCAATCAGCCCCAGCATTTT. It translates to CASSGSSNQPQHF.

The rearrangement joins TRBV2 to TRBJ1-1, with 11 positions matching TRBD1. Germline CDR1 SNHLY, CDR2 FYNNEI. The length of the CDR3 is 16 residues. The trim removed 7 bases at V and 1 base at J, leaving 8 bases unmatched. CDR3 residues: CASKGTGGLGNTEAFF. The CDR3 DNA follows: TGTGCCAGCAAAGGGACAGGGGGGTTAGGGAACACTGAAGCTTTCTTT.

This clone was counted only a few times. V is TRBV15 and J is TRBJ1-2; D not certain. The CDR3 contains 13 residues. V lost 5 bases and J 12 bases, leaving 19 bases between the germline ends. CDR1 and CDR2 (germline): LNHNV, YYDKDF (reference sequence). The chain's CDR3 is CATSLVHSPRHTF. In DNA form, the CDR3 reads TGTGCCACCAGCTTGGTCCACAGTCCGAGGCACACCTTC.

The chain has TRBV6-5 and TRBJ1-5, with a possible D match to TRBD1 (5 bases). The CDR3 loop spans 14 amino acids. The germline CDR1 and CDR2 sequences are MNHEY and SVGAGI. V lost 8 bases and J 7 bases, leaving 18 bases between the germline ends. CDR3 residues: CASAETWGSQPQHF. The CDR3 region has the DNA TGTGCCAGCGCTGAAACATGGGGGTCGCAGCCCCAGCATTTT.

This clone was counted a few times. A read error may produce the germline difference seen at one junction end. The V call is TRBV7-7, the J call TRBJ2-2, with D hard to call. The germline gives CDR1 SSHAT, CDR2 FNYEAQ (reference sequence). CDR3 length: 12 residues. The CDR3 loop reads CASSPDTGELFF. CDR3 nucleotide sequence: TGTGCTAGCAGCCCGGACACCGGGGAGCTGTTTTTT.

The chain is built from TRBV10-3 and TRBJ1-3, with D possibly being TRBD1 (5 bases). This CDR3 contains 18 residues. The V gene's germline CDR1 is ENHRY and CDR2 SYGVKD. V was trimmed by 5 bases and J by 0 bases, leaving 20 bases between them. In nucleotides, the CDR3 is TGTGCCATCAGTCCCCAGCAGGGCACTCTTTTCTCTGGAAACACCATATATTTT. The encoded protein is CAISPQQGTLFSGNTIYF.

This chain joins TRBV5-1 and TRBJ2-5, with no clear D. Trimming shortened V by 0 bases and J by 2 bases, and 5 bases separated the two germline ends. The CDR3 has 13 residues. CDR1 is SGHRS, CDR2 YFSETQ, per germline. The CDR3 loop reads CASSLVGQETQYF. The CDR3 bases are TGCGCCAGCAGCTTGGTGGGGCAAGAGACCCAGTACTTC.

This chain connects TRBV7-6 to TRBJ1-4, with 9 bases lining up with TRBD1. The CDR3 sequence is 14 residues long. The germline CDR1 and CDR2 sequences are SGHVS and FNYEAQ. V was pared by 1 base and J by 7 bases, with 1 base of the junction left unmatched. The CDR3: CASSLGQGVEKLFF. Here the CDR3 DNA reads TGTGCCAGCAGCTTAGGACAGGGGGTTGAAAAACTGTTTTTT.

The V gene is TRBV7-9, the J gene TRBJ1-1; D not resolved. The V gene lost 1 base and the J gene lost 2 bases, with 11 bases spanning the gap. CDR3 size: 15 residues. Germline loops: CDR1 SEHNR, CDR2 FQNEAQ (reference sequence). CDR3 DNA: TGTGCCAGCAGCTTAGGGGAGGGAATCAACACTGAAGCTTTCTTT. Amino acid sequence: CASSLGEGINTEAFF. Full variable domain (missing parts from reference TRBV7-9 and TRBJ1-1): DTGVSQNPRHKITKRGQNVTFRCDPISEHNRLYWYRQTLGQGPEFLTYFQNEAQLEKSRLLSDRFSAERPKGSFSTLEIQRTEQGDSAMYLCASSLGEGINTEAFFGQGTRLTVV.

The CDR3 protein is CASSFDRGGELFF. The CDR3 bases are TGTGCCAGCAGTTTCGACAGGGGCGGGGAGCTGTTTTTT. The V call is TRBV6-5, the J call TRBJ2-2, with 8 bases aligning to TRBD1. V trimming: 4 bases; J trimming: 7 bases; junction bases outside the gene matches: 2. Germline V gives CDR1 MNHEY, CDR2 SVGAGI. The CDR3 totals 13 residues.

The CDR3 nucleotides read TGCGCCAGCAGCTTGGTCCGGGGTACCTCCTACAATGAGCAGTTCTTC. Its protein is CASSLVRGTSYNEQFF. J is TRBJ2-1 and V is TRBV5-1, with D perhaps matching TRBD2 (5 bases). Trimming cost V 0 bases and J 0 bases, with 10 bases left between them. Germline assignment: CDR1 SGHRS and CDR2 YFSETQ. The CDR3 has 16 amino acids. Drawing the rest from reference TRBV5-1 and TRBJ2-1, the complete variable domain is KAGVTQTPRYLIKTRGQQVTLSCSPISGHRSVSWYQQTPGQGLQFLFEYFSETQRNKGNFPGRFSGRQFSNSRSEMNVSTLELGDSALYLCASSLVRGTSYNEQFFGPGTRLTVL.

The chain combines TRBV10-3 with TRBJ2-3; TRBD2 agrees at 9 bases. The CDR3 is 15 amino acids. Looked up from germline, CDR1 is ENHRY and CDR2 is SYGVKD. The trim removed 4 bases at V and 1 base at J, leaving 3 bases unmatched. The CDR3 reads CAISGRLAGTDTQYF. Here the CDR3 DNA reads TGTGCCATCAGTGGTAGACTAGCGGGCACAGATACGCAGTATTTT.

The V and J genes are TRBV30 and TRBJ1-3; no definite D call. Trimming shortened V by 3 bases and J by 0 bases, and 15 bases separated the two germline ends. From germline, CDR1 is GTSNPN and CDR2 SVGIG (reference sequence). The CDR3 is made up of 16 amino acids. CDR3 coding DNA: TGTGCCTGGAGCCCTGATATTGAGAGCTCTGGAAACACCATATATTTT. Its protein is CAWSPDIESSGNTIYF.

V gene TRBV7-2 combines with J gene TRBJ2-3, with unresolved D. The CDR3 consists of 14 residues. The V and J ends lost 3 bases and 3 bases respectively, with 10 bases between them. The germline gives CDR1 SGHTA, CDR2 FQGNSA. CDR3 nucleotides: TGTGCCAGCAGCTTCGACCGAGGAACAGATACGCAGTATTTT. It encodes CASSFDRGTDTQYF.

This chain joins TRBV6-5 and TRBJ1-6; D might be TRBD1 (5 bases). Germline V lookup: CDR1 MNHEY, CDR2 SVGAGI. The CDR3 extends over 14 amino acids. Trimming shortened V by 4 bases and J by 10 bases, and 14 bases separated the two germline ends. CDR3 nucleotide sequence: TGTGCCAGCAGTTTTTCAGGGTCTCAATCACCCCTCCACTTT. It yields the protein CASSFSGSQSPLHF.

The CDR3 here is CASSLQGEATEAFF. The CDR3 DNA follows: TGTGCCAGCAGTCTACAGGGGGAGGCTACTGAAGCTTTCTTT. V usage is TRBV28 and J usage is TRBJ1-1, with TRBD1 matching 8 bases. V lost 5 bases to trimming and J lost 5 bases; unmatched junction nucleotides: 7. This CDR3 is built from 14 residues. The germline gives CDR1 MDHEN, CDR2 SYDVKM.